The subject of this entry is one T cell receptor beta chain. The antigen remains undetermined. A second PCR of about 6 to 11 cycles used a sample-barcoded 5' primer and a J-beta primer mix. TCRdb re-called the 5' RACE reads with MiXCR, one entry per CDR3 protein. The sample includes 1.8 million or so distinct CDR3 sequences, roughly two fifths seen only once; the top ten take roughly 24%. This specimen comes from a study of blood T cells in healthy people across ages. Overall study results and limits: Donor CMV status was unknown, possibly confounding expanded clonotype changes.

The germline V gene has CDR1 SGHRS and CDR2 YFSETQ. J gave up 5 bases and V 4 bases, and 11 bases lay outside the gene matches. This CDR3 contains 15 residues. The donors, healthy Caucasians from Russia, were aged about 6 to 95. Peripheral blood from each donor was collected in a volume of 9.5 to 10 milliliters. Sequencing input: blood. This clonotype originated in a human donor in good health. The V gene is TRBV5-1, the J gene TRBJ1-1; the match to TRBD1 covers 7 bases. This chain's CDR3 is CASSPGYGTATEAFF. The CDR3 DNA reads as TGCGCCAGCAGCCCAGGATACGGGACAGCTACTGAAGCTTTCTTT.